A single sample gave rise to the 24 T cell receptor beta chains below, sequenced in a study of shared clonotypes between healthy human individuals. CD45RO-negative cells were positively selected for CCR7, leaving out terminally differentiated effector memory CD45RA+ cells. Some clones are missing from TCRdb's copy, which holds only in-frame ones; the method was immunoSEQ multiplex PCR. The sample consists of around 2.1 million clones, about 92% of them appearing once. The sequenced sample was naive CD8+ T cells from PBMCs. These receptor sequences come from a man between 18 and 29 years old in good health. Some clones in this sample may be carry-over from other donors' samples.

The chain employs TRBV11-2 and TRBJ2-1; 12 bases line up with TRBD2. CDR3 length: 15 amino acids. Germline V gene sequence: CDR1 SGHAT, CDR2 FQNNGV. V trimming: 6 bases; J trimming: 4 bases; junction bases outside the gene matches: 4. The CDR3 nucleotides are TGTGCCAGCAGAGCAGGACTAGCGGGATACAATGAGCAGTTCTTC. The encoded protein is CASRAGLAGYNEQFF.

With regard to this clone: The same CDR3 is also encoded by other DNA sequences in this sample. CDR3 loop: CASSQVGGSYEQYF. CDR3 in DNA: TGCGCCAGCAGCCAAGTCGGCGGGAGCTACGAGCAGTACTTC. V gene TRBV4-3 combines with J gene TRBJ2-7, with 7 bases that match TRBD2. Trimming at V came to 1 base and at J to 3 bases, leaving 3 bases not matched to a gene. The CDR3 covers 14 residues. The germline gives CDR1 LGHNA, CDR2 YSLEER.

The chain links TRBV7-9 to TRBJ1-3; no firm D call. CDR3 size: 17 residues. V was trimmed by 5 bases and J by 0 bases, leaving 17 bases between them. The germline gives CDR1 SEHNR, CDR2 FQNEAQ (reference sequence). This chain's CDR3 is CASSPPLPDRSGNTIYF. As DNA, the CDR3 is TGTGCCAGCAGCCCGCCTCTTCCGGACCGCTCTGGAAACACCATATATTTT.

This sequence joins TRBV7-2 and TRBJ2-3; D not resolved. There are 13 residues in the CDR3. The germline CDR1 and CDR2 sequences are SGHTA and FQGNSA. With 5 bases removed from V and 3 bases from J, the gap between germline ends came to 9 bases. The CDR3 here is CASSGHITDTQYF. In DNA form, the CDR3 reads TGTGCCAGCAGCGGCCACATAACAGATACGCAGTATTTT.

This clone has just a few counts. The rearrangement links TRBV9 to TRBJ2-2; TRBD2 aligns across 7 bases. The length of the CDR3 is 14 residues. Germline assignment: CDR1 SGDLS and CDR2 YYNGEE. J was trimmed by 0 bases and V by 7 bases; bases with no gene match: 3. This chain's CDR3 is CASGGVPNTGELFF. The CDR3 nucleotides are TGTGCCAGCGGGGGGGTCCCGAACACCGGGGAGCTGTTTTTT.

The V and J genes are TRBV6-7 and TRBJ1-4; a weak D match, TRBD1 (6 bases). TRBV6-7 is assigned to the ORF class and has an uncertain function. Trimming stripped 11 bases from V and 14 bases from J, with 15 bases between. The CDR3 is 10 amino acids. CDR3 coding DNA: TGTGCCTCAGAGGGGGGTGTTCTGTTTTTT. This sequence encodes CASEGGVLFF.

The V call is TRBV15, the J call TRBJ1-2, with D perhaps matching TRBD1 (5 bases). Trimming removed 5 bases at V and 5 bases at J, with 21 bases between. Germline V lookup: CDR1 LNHNV, CDR2 YYDKDF (reference sequence). The CDR3 consists of 16 residues. DNA for the CDR3: TGTGCCACCAGCGTCGATAGGGACGGTCCCTTTTATGGCTACACCTTC. Protein: CATSVDRDGPFYGYTF.

This chain connects TRBV28 to TRBJ2-4; unclear D gene. The CDR3 is 15 residues long. Germline assignment: CDR1 MDHEN and CDR2 SYDVKM. V was shortened by 2 bases and J by 1 base, with 9 bases between the two germline ends. The CDR3 sequence is CASSLVGRAKNIQYF. Here the CDR3 DNA reads TGTGCCAGCAGTTTAGTCGGTCGGGCCAAAAACATTCAGTACTTC.

V and J are TRBV7-3 and TRBJ2-1; D perhaps matches TRBD2 (6 bases). V lost 5 bases and J 3 bases, leaving 17 bases between the germline ends. Germline CDR1 reads SGHTA; CDR2 reads FQGTGA. This CDR3 contains 16 residues. The chain's CDR3 is CASSPQGLGGYNEQFF. The CDR3 DNA reads TGTGCCAGCAGCCCCCAAGGATTGGGAGGCTACAATGAGCAGTTCTTC.

This clone was detected only a few times. The chain recombines TRBV11-2 with TRBJ1-1; the match to TRBD1 covers 8 bases. This CDR3 comprises 14 residues. CDR1 is SGHAT and CDR2 is FQNNGV in the germline V gene. V lost 5 bases, J lost 8 bases, and 10 bases stayed unmatched. CDR3 protein: CASSPSGGLGEAFF. The CDR3 region has the DNA TGTGCCAGCAGCCCCTCAGGGGGCTTAGGAGAAGCTTTCTTT.

This clone showed up just once. The V gene is TRBV28, the J gene TRBJ2-7; perhaps TRBD2 as D (6 bases). Trimming cost V 3 bases and J 5 bases, with 14 bases left between them. The CDR3 is made up of 14 amino acids. Germline values: CDR1 MDHEN, CDR2 SYDVKM. In DNA, the CDR3 is TGTGCCAGCAGTTTCGGAGGGGACGGGGACGAGCAGTACTTC. This gives the protein CASSFGGDGDEQYF.

The chain employs TRBV28 and TRBJ1-5; 7 positions match TRBD1. In germline, CDR1 is MDHEN, CDR2 SYDVKM. The CDR3 is 14 amino acids. Unmatched junction bases numbered 6, after V lost 4 bases and J lost 6 bases. In nucleotides, the CDR3 is TGTGCCAGCAGTTCCCGGACAGGAGGTCAGCCCCAGCATTTT. Amino acids: CASSSRTGGQPQHF.

The chain joins TRBV15 to TRBJ2-1; unclear D gene. Germline V gene data show CDR1 as LNHNV and CDR2 as YYDKDF (reference sequence). The V and J ends lost 0 bases and 6 bases respectively, with 6 bases between them. This CDR3 is built from 13 residues. CDR3 coding DNA: TGTGCCACCAGCAGAGAACGTGGCAATGAGCAGTTCTTC. It encodes CATSRERGNEQFF.

With respect to this clone: Different DNA sequences within this sample yield the same CDR3. This chain links TRBV9 with TRBJ2-7; 8 nucleotides match TRBD2. Germline V gene data show CDR1 as SGDLS and CDR2 as YYNGEE. The CDR3 runs to 15 residues. The junction had 7 bases not matched to a gene; V was cut back by 2 bases and J by 3 bases. In DNA, the CDR3 is TGTGCCAGCAGCGTCGGTGATAGCGGGAACTACGAGCAGTACTTC. Its translation: CASSVGDSGNYEQYF.

A word on this clone: One end of the junction does not line up with germline, which may come from a read error. This chain connects TRBV28 to TRBJ1-5; TRBD1 aligns across 9 bases. Looked up from germline, CDR1 is MDHEN and CDR2 is SYDVKM. The length of the CDR3 is 12 residues. CDR3 region: CASSLGDREVAF. CDR3 sequence (DNA): TGTGCCAGCAGTCTAGGGGACAGGGAGGTTGCGTTT. Drawing the rest from reference TRBV28 and TRBJ1-5, the complete variable domain is DVKVTQSSRYLVKRTGEKVFLECVQDMDHENMFWYRQDPGLGLRLIYFSYDVKMKEKGDIPEGYSVSREKKERFSLILESASTNQTSMYLCASSLGDREVAFGDGTRLSIL.

Points on this clone: Different DNA sequences within this sample yield the same CDR3. The chain joins TRBV28 to TRBJ1-4; D gene uncertain. V was clipped by 4 bases and J by 6 bases, with 3 bases between them. The CDR3 is 11 residues long. CDR1 MDHEN and CDR2 SYDVKM come from the germline V gene. The CDR3 coding sequence is TGTGCCAGCAGTTCCCATGAAAAACTGTTTTTT. This codes for CASSSHEKLFF.

The genes are TRBV7-2 and TRBJ1-4; D not resolved. Trimming took off 5 bases at V and 5 bases at J, with 21 bases between the two ends. There are 17 residues in the CDR3. CDR1 and CDR2 (germline): SGHTA, FQGNSA. In nucleotides, the CDR3 is TGTGCCAGCAGCGACCCCGTTGGCGAGCGGGGAAATGAAAAACTGTTTTTT. Amino acids: CASSDPVGERGNEKLFF.

The chain combines TRBV29-1 with TRBJ2-1, with 8 bases fitting TRBD1. CDR1 and CDR2 (germline): SQVTM, ANQGSEA. J gave up 2 bases and V 4 bases, and 7 bases lay outside the gene matches. This CDR3 contains 15 residues. Written as DNA, the CDR3 is TGCAGCGTTGTCCCAAAGGACAGGGCCTACAATGAGCAGTTCTTC. This gives the protein CSVVPKDRAYNEQFF.

This chain uses TRBV19 with TRBJ2-5, with 10 bases matching TRBD1. The CDR3 runs 15 residues. V lost 6 bases and J lost 4; bases outside the gene matches: 8. CDR1 is LNHDA, CDR2 SQIVND, per germline (reference sequence). In DNA form, the CDR3 reads TGTGCCAGTAGCCCCGGACAGGGGGGGAGAGAGACCCAGTACTTC. It specifies CASSPGQGGRETQYF.

The V and J genes are TRBV27 and TRBJ1-1, with no clear D. CDR1 is MNHEY, CDR2 SMNVEV, per germline (reference sequence). V lost 5 bases, J lost 0 bases, and 13 bases lay in between. The CDR3 is 15 amino acids. The CDR3 spells CASSPSDGVNTEAFF. In DNA form, the CDR3 reads TGTGCCAGCAGTCCCTCCGATGGGGTGAACACTGAAGCTTTCTTT.

This chain connects TRBV6-5 to TRBJ2-1, with 8 bases fitting TRBD1. Unmatched junction bases numbered 6, after V lost 0 bases and J lost 5 bases. This CDR3 spans 16 amino acids. Per the germline V gene, CDR1 is MNHEY and CDR2 is SVGAGI. CDR3 in amino acids: CASSYSPGQAHNEQFF. CDR3 sequence (DNA): TGTGCCAGCAGTTACTCTCCGGGACAGGCCCACAATGAGCAGTTCTTC.

The rearrangement uses TRBV27 and TRBJ2-1; TRBD1 or TRBD2 may be the D gene (5 bases each). The V end was cut by 4 bases, the J end by 4 bases, with 14 bases between. Germline CDR1 and CDR2: MNHEY and SMNVEV (reference sequence). The CDR3 runs to 15 residues. The CDR3 DNA reads as TGTGCCAGCAGTTCCTCCGGGACGGAATACAATGAGCAGTTCTTC. Its translation is CASSSSGTEYNEQFF.

This chain joins TRBV28 and TRBJ1-5; D unclear. The germline V gene has CDR1 MDHEN and CDR2 SYDVKM. The CDR3 totals 15 residues. V lost 3 bases and J 2 bases, leaving 11 bases between the germline ends. CDR3 amino acids: CASSFGTLRNQPQHF. The CDR3 bases are TGTGCCAGCAGTTTCGGTACTCTCCGCAATCAGCCCCAGCATTTT.

Notes on this clone: This sample also contains other DNA sequences that code for the same CDR3. This chain joins TRBV15 and TRBJ2-7; D is perhaps TRBD2 (6 bases). Germline V gene lookup returns CDR1 LNHNV and CDR2 YYDKDF (reference sequence). V dropped 0 bases and J dropped 4 bases, with 7 bases sitting between them. This CDR3 has 13 residues. CDR3 bases: TGTGCCACCAGCAGAGATCGGGGGTACGAGCAGTACTTC. Translation gives CATSRDRGYEQYF.